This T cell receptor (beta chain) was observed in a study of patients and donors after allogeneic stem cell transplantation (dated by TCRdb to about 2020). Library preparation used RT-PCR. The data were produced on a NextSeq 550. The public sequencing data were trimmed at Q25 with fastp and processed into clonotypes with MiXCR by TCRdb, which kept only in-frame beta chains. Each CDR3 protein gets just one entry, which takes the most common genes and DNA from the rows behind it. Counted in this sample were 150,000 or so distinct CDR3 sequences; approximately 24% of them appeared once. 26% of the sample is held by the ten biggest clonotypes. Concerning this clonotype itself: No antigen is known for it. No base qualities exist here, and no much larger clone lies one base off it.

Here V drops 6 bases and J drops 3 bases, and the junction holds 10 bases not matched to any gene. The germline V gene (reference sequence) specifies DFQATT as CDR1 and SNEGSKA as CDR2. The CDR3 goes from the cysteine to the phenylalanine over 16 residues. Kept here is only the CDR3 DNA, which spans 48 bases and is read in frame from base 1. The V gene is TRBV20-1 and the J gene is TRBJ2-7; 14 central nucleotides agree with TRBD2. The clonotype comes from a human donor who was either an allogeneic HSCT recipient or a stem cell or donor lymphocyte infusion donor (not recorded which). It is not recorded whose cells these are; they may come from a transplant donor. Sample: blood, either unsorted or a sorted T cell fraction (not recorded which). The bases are TGCAGTGCCAGCATAACCGGGACTAGCGGGGGCTACGAGCAGTACTTC. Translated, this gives CSASITGTSGGYEQYF.